These 11 T cell receptor beta chains were all obtained from the same sample, sequenced in a study of Graves' ophthalmopathy and Graves' hyperthyroidism. Beta-chain TCR CDR3 regions were amplified from RNA transcripts. HTBI primers primed a first-round RT-PCR, and a second-round multiplex PCR followed. A single record per CDR3 protein comes from TCRdb applying MiXCR to the multiplex PCR reads. The data contain 660,000 or so distinct CDR3 sequences, 35% to 45% of them singletons. Sequencing was performed on peripheral blood. Every receptor here comes from an adult man with Graves' ophthalmopathy.

Turning to this clonotype: One base away lies a much larger clone, so this may be a sequencing read error. The genes are TRBV20-1 and TRBJ1-1; possible D gene TRBD1, 6 bases. CDR1 DFQATT and CDR2 SNEGSKA come from the germline V gene (reference sequence). The CDR3 runs to 14 residues. Trimming removed 5 bases at V and 3 bases at J, with 16 bases between. The CDR3 protein is CSAEGGVMDTEAFF. CDR3 DNA: TGCAGTGCTGAGGGGGGGGTTATGGACACTGAAGCTTTCTTT.

V gene TRBV30 combines with J gene TRBJ2-7, with D possibly TRBD2 on 5 matching bases. The CDR3 length is 13 residues. Per germline, CDR1 GTSNPN and CDR2 SVGIG (reference sequence). V dropped 4 bases and J dropped 6 bases, with 16 bases sitting between them. The CDR3 here is CAWNPGSRSEQYF. CDR3 nucleotides: TGTGCCTGGAATCCGGGAAGTAGGTCCGAGCAGTACTTC.

This chain links TRBV4-2 with TRBJ1-1; 7 nucleotides line up with TRBD1. J gave up 0 bases and V 8 bases, and 12 bases lay outside the gene matches. The length of the CDR3 is 16 residues. Germline V gives CDR1 LGHNA, CDR2 YNFKEQ. CDR3 in amino acids: CASAKRDRNMNTEAFF. The CDR3 region has the DNA TGTGCCAGCGCGAAGAGGGACAGAAACATGAACACTGAAGCTTTCTTT.

This rearrangement joins TRBV29-1 to TRBJ1-2; D is perhaps TRBD1 (6 bases). The germline V and J ends were trimmed by 3 bases and 6 bases, with 8 bases remaining between them. The CDR3 contains 11 residues. From germline, CDR1 is SQVTM and CDR2 ANQGSEA. CDR3 bases: TGCAGCGTTGATAGGGGGGATGGCTACACCTTC. Translation: CSVDRGDGYTF.

Ten or more counts support this clonotype. J is TRBJ1-2 and V is TRBV7-9, with D unresolved. This CDR3 region has 14 residues. In germline, CDR1 is SEHNR, CDR2 FQNEAQ (reference sequence). Trimming stripped 8 bases from V and 6 bases from J, with 19 bases between. The CDR3 DNA sequence: TGTGCCAGCGCCATAGGAGAACCCGTGAATGGCTACACCTTC. This sequence encodes CASAIGEPVNGYTF.

This clonotype has a count of ten or more. V and J are TRBV6-5 and TRBJ1-2; TRBD1 aligns across 10 bases. Germline lookup yields CDR1 MNHEY and CDR2 SVGAGI. Losses at the gene ends were 6 bases for V and 6 bases for J; bases not matched to a gene: 10. This CDR3 spans 15 amino acids. The CDR3: CASSPGQGGKDGYTF. The CDR3 coding sequence is TGTGCCAGCAGCCCAGGACAGGGGGGGAAGGATGGCTACACCTTC.

The chain has TRBV4-3 and TRBJ2-7; 12 nucleotides align to TRBD2. The ends lost 5 bases at V and 5 bases at J; junction bases unmatched: 10. Germline V gives CDR1 LGHNA, CDR2 YSLEER. The CDR3 totals 16 residues. In DNA form, the CDR3 reads TGCGCCAGCAGCTTCCAGACTAGCGGGAGTGATCACGAGCAGTACTTC. Residues: CASSFQTSGSDHEQYF.

This clonotype was counted only a few times. The V call is TRBV11-2, the J call TRBJ1-1, with a weak D call TRBD1 (6 bases). Germline CDR1 is SGHAT and CDR2 is FQNNGV. Trimming left V 2 bases short and J 5 bases short, with 21 bases between. CDR3 length: 17 amino acids. In nucleotides, the CDR3 is TGTGCCAGCAGCTTATTTAGCGGGAACAGGGTTTTGACTGAAGCTTTCTTT. Protein: CASSLFSGNRVLTEAFF.

Concerning this clonotype itself: A read error may be the cause here, since a much bigger clone is one base away. The chain carries TRBV7-9 and TRBJ1-5; D unclear. V was cut by 8 bases and J by 0 bases, with 5 bases left in between. This CDR3 has 12 amino acids. Germline assignment: CDR1 SEHNR and CDR2 FQNEAQ (reference sequence). This CDR3 is CASGHSNQPQHF. Here the CDR3 DNA reads TGTGCCAGCGGTCATAGCAATCAGCCCCAGCATTTT.

This clonotype has ten or more counts. The chain links TRBV10-3 to TRBJ2-7; possibly TRBD1 for D (6 bases). The germline V and J ends were trimmed by 10 bases and 7 bases, with 23 bases remaining between them. CDR1 is ENHRY and CDR2 is SYGVKD in the germline V gene. The CDR3 loop spans 14 amino acids. CDR3 sequence reads: CASRPGHTTREQYF. CDR3 coding DNA: TGTGCCAGCCGACCGGGACACACAACACGGGAGCAGTACTTC.

Ten or more counts support this clonotype. The chain carries TRBV7-2 and TRBJ2-5; D uncertain. Per the germline V gene, CDR1 is SGHTA and CDR2 is FQGNSA. The germline V and J ends were trimmed by 6 bases and 6 bases, with 8 bases remaining between them. This CDR3 region has 11 residues. The CDR3 sequence: CASSSRQTQYF. The CDR3 DNA reads as TGTGCCAGCAGTTCTCGACAGACCCAGTACTTC.